The source of this T cell receptor (beta chain) is a study of T-cell memory formation after mild COVID-19 (dated by TCRdb to the early 2020s). For the wider study: TCR sequence clusters from the two donors were found to be largely donor specific. Longitudinal TCRalpha and TCRbeta repertoire sequencing tracked T-cell clones expanding and contracting after mild COVID-19 in a couple of donors. Two young, previously healthy adult volunteers made up the cohort, one male and one female.

V loses 4 bases, J loses 0 bases, and the germline ends lie 13 bases apart. Sequences SGHRS (CDR1) and YFSETQ (CDR2) are obtained from the germline V gene. Inclusive of the bounding cysteine and phenylalanine, the CDR3 is 15 residues long. The retained sequence is limited to the CDR3, 45 bases, with the frame set at the first base. Ficoll-Paque density gradient centrifugation was used to isolate PBMCs. The study at large found these results: Only a couple of mild cases were covered in the study, and larger cohorts including severe cases with pre-infection samples were considered necessary. Some responding clones were detected in pre-infection memory, which suggested that pre-existing cross-reactive memory T cells had joined the SARS-CoV-2 response. Contracting CD4+ clones turned up mainly in the CM and EM memory subsets, whereas EMRA was where CD8+ clones were enriched. SARS-CoV-2 specificity of the second-wave clones peaking on day 37 was not confirmed. From day 15 to 85, contracting clones showed balanced CD4/CD8 phenotypes, whereas a second wave of clones that expanded from day 15 to 37 leaned towards CD4+.

About this clonotype itself: What this receptor recognizes is not known. No base qualities exist here, and no much larger clone lies one base off it.

Sequencing was carried out with an Illumina NovaSeq 6000. cDNA libraries for TCRalpha and TCRbeta were prepared by 5'RACE using constant-segment primers, with sample barcodes and unique molecular identifiers added. RNA was extracted from every sample with Trizol reagent. Amplification of the libraries took two PCR steps, and the second step added a second sample barcode plus Illumina TruSeq adapters. The libraries were sequenced on an Illumina NovaSeq using 2 x 150 bp paired-end reads. In the source study's methods: Reads were demultiplexed and collapsed into UMI-guided consensus sequences with migec v1.2.7. Using mixcr v2.1.11, UMI consensuses were aligned to TRA and TRB V and J templates and then assembled into clonotypes. A clonotype was counted as expanded or contracted only if both edgeR and NoisET called the change significant, with noise models trained on biological replicates. edgeR calls used a false discovery rate-adjusted p below 0.01 and a log2 fold-change threshold of 1. As an exploratory analysis of dynamics, max-normalized trajectories of the 1000 most abundant clonotypes were examined by PCA with hierarchical clustering. The CD4 or CD8 phenotype of responding clones was assigned using the separately sequenced CD4+ and CD8+ repertoires. Using fastp at Q25 and MiXCR, TCRdb reprocessed the public reads and kept productive beta chains. Rows are combined by CDR3 protein, so each entry shows the most common genes and DNA. TCRdb assigned the V and J calls; the authors' analysis was not used. The sample table holds a few hundred thousand distinct CDR3 sequences, of which about 23% were seen once. The ten biggest clones cover under 15% of the sample.

The source of this sequence is an adult woman who had mild COVID-19 (a few samples of this study predate the infection). The sample titles of this study are shuffled in the database, so cell type and time point are left out; the donor was told from shared clones. Sequencing used PBMCs or a T cell subset sorted from them (not recorded which). The rearrangement combines TRBV5-1 with TRBJ2-5; the D region is possibly TRBD1 or TRBD2, each matching across 6 bases. For the CDR3, the sequence is CASSPSGGHQETQYF. The nucleotide sequence reads TGCGCCAGCAGCCCCAGTGGGGGGCACCAAGAGACCCAGTACTTC.